Shown below are 10 T cell receptor beta chains from a single sample sequenced in a study of cytomegalovirus exposure and HLA in healthy donors. With 60 Vbeta and 13 Jbeta primers, the PCR was carried out. This table comes from immunoSEQ multiplex PCR, and its TCRdb copy is limited to in-frame clones, with some not included. The table shows 120,000 to 150,000 clones, with around four fifths occurring only once. Material: PBMCs. The receptors were gathered from a boy aged 2 to 9 in good health and CMV-seronegative.

This clone was detected once. The chain has TRBV2 and TRBJ1-2; tentatively, D is TRBD1 (5 bases). Trimming removed 9 bases from V and 3 bases from J, with 20 bases in between. The CDR3 consists of 15 residues. Germline CDR1 and CDR2: SNHLY and FYNNEI. The CDR3 is CASPMGGALHYGYTF. As DNA, the CDR3 is TGTGCCAGTCCTATGGGAGGGGCGCTTCACTATGGCTACACCTTC.

This chain uses TRBV18 with TRBJ2-5; D unresolved. V lost 4 bases to trimming and J lost 2 bases, with 8 bases between them. The CDR3 covers 13 residues. CDR1 and CDR2 from the germline V gene are KGHSH and LQKENI. The CDR3 reads CASSRNTQETQYF. In nucleotides, the CDR3 is TGTGCCAGCTCACGAAATACTCAAGAGACCCAGTACTTC.

This sequence joins TRBV5-4 and TRBJ2-1; 7 bases align to TRBD2. Germline trimming cut 3 bases from V and 4 bases from J; bases unmatched to any gene: 13. The CDR3 sequence is 17 residues long. The V gene's germline CDR1 is SGHNT and CDR2 YYREEE (reference sequence). CDR3 sequence (DNA): TGTGCCAGCAGCTCGGACTCGCGGGAGCCCCCGTACAATGAGCAGTTCTTC. Its protein product is CASSSDSREPPYNEQFF. The whole variable domain, filled in from reference TRBV5-4 and TRBJ2-1, reads ETGVTQSPTHLIKTRGQQVTLRCSSQSGHNTVSWYQQALGQGPQFIFQYYREEENGRGNFPPRFSGLQFPNYSSELNVNALELDDSALYLCASSSDSREPPYNEQFFGPGTRLTVL.

This chain uses TRBV29-1 with TRBJ1-1; 7 positions match TRBD1. Germline V CDR1 and CDR2: SQVTM, ANQGSEA. J was trimmed by 7 bases and V by 7 bases; bases with no gene match: 6. The CDR3 sequence is 11 residues long. DNA for the CDR3: TGCAGCGCGCGCCGGGACAGTGAAGCTTTCTTT. It codes for CSARRDSEAFF.

The V and J genes are TRBV7-9 and TRBJ1-5; D is ambiguous. V dropped 5 bases and J dropped 0 bases, with 17 bases sitting between them. Looked up from germline, CDR1 is SEHNR and CDR2 is FQNEAQ (reference sequence). The CDR3 spans 17 residues. The CDR3 sequence: CASSMPTEFDSNQPQHF. The DNA for the CDR3 is TGTGCCAGCAGCATGCCGACGGAGTTCGATAGCAATCAGCCCCAGCATTTT.

The chain links TRBV15 to TRBJ1-1; weak D call: TRBD1 (5 bases). CDR3 length: 16 residues. Germline values: CDR1 LNHNV, CDR2 YYDKDF (reference sequence). Deletions cut 0 bases from V and 3 bases from J, with 14 bases between. This CDR3 is CATSRDGGVGDTEAFF. CDR3 DNA: TGTGCCACCAGCAGAGATGGGGGGGTGGGGGACACTGAAGCTTTCTTT.

The chain joins TRBV6-1 to TRBJ1-5; D call uncertain. Trimming stripped 4 bases from V and 2 bases from J, with 12 bases between. CDR1 is MNHNS, CDR2 SASEGT, per germline. The CDR3 runs 15 residues. The CDR3 DNA sequence: TGTGCCAGCAGTGTGTTTCAGGCCCGCAATCAGCCCCAGCATTTT. Its protein product is CASSVFQARNQPQHF.

This chain's CDR3 is CARSRPTSGTGTPRVKFYGELFF. The CDR3 coding sequence is TGTGCCAGAAGCCGTCCCACTAGCGGGACAGGGACCCCCAGAGTGAAGTTCTACGGGGAGCTGTTTTTT. The chain carries TRBV5-3 and TRBJ2-2; TRBD2 might be the D (10 bases). TRBV5-3 is an ORF for which the function is uncertain. CDR3 length equals 23 residues. V lost 4 bases, J lost 7 bases, and 41 bases lay in between.

The chain links TRBV19 to TRBJ1-4; TRBD1 might be the D (5 bases). The V end lost 8 bases, the J end lost 6 bases, and 19 bases lay between the germline ends. The CDR3 spans 15 residues. From germline, CDR1 is LNHDA and CDR2 SQIVND (reference sequence). The chain's CDR3 is CASRVGDGGDEKLFF. CDR3 coding DNA: TGTGCCAGTCGCGTTGGGGACGGAGGGGATGAAAAACTGTTTTTT.

Only one count was recorded for this clone. The V gene is TRBV7-9, the J gene TRBJ2-7; D is uncertain. The CDR3 length is 15 residues. Germline V CDR1 and CDR2: SEHNR, FQNEAQ (reference sequence). Trimming took 1 base from V and 3 from J, leaving 13 bases between them. The CDR3 loop is CASSLVPGPHYEQYF. CDR3 nucleotide sequence: TGTGCCAGCAGCTTAGTGCCGGGTCCCCACTACGAGCAGTACTTC.